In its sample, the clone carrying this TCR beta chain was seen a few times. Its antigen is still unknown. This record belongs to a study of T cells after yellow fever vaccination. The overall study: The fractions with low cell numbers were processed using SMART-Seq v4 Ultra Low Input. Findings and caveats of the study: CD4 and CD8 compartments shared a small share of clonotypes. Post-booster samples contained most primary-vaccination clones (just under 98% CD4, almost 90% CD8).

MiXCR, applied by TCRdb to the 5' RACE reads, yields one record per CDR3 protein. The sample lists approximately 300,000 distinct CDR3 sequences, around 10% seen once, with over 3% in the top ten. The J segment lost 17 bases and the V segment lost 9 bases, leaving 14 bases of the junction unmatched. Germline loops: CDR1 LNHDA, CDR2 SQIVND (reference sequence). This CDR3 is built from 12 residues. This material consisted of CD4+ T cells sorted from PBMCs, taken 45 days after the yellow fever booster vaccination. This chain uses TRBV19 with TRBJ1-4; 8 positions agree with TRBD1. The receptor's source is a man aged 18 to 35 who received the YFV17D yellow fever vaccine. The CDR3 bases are TGTGCCAGCCAACCGGGGGGACAGGACCACTTTTTT. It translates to CASQPGGQDHFF.